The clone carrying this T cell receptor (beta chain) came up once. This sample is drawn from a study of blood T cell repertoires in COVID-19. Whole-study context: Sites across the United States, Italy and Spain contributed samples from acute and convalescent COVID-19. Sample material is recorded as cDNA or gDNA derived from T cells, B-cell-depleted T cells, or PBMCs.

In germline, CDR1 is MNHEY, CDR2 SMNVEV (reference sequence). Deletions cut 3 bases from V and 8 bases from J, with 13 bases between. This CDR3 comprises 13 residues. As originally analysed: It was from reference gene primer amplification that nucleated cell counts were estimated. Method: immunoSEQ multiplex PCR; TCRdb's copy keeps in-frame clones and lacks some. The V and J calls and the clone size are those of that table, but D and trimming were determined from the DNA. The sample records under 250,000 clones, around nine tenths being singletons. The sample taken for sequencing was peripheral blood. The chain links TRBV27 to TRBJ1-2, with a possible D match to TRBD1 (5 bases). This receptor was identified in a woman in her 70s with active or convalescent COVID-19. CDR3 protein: CASSFSQGRGYTF. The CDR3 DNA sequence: TGTGCCAGCAGTTTCAGCCAGGGCCGGGGCTACACCTTC.